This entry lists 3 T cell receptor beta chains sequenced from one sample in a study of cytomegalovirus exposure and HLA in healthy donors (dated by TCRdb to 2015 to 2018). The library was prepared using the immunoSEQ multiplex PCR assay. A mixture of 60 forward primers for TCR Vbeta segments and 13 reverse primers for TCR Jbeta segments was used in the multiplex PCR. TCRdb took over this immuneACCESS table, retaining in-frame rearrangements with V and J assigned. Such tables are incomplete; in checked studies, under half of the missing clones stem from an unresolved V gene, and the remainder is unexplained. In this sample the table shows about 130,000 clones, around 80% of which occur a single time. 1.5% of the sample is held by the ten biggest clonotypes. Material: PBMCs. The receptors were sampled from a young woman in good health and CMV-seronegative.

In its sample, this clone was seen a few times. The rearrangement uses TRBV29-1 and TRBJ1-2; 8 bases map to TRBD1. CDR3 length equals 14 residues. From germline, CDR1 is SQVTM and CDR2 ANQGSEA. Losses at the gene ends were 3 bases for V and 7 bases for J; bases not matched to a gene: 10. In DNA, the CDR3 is TGCAGCGTTGAGGGGACAGGCGTATATGGTGGCTACACCTTC. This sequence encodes CSVEGTGVYGGYTF.

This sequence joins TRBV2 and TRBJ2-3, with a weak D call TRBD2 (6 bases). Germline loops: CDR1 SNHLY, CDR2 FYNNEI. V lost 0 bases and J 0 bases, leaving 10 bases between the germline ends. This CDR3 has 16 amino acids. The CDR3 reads CASSEARGMSTDTQYF. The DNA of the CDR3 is TGTGCCAGCAGTGAAGCCCGGGGGATGAGCACAGATACGCAGTATTTT.

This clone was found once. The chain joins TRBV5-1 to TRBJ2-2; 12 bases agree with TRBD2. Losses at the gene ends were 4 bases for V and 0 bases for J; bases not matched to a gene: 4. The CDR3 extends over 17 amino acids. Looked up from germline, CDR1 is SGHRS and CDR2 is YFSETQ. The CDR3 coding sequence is TGCGCCAGCAGCATGGGACTAGCGGGTTCGAACACCGGGGAGCTGTTTTTT. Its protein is CASSMGLAGSNTGELFF.